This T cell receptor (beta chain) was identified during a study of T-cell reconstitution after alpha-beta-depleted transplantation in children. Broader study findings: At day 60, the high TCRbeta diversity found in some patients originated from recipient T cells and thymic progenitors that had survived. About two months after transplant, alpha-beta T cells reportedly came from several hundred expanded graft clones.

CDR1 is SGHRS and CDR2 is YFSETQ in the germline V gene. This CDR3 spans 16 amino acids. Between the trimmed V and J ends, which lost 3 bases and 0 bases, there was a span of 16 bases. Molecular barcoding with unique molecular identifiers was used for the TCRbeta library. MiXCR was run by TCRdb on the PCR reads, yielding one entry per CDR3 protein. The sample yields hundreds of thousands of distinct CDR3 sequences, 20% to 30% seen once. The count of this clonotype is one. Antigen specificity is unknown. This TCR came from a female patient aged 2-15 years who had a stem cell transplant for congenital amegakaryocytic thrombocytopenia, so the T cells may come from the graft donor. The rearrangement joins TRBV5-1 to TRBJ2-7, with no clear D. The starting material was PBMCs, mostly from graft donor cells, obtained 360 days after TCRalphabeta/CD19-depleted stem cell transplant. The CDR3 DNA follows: TGCGCCAGCAGCTCACCTAGACGGAGACTCTCCTACGAGCAGTACTTC. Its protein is CASSSPRRRLSYEQYF.